This T cell receptor beta chain was retrieved from a study of blood T cell repertoires in COVID-19. About the research overall: T cells, B-cell-depleted T cells, or PBMCs supplied cDNA or gDNA.

Original processing methods: From reference gene primer amplification, estimates of nucleated cell counts were derived. Profiling relied on immunoSEQ multiplex PCR, and the TCRdb table lists in-frame clones only, not all of them. V and J calls and clone size are those listed in that table; D and trimming were worked out from the DNA. Of about 180,000 clones listed, 70% to 90% were seen once; the top ten hold 1.5% to 2%. There are a few counts of this clone. Germline CDR1 reads SGHTA; CDR2 reads FQGNSA. The V and J ends lost 1 base and 8 bases respectively, with 12 bases between them. CDR3 length equals 14 residues.

This rearrangement joins TRBV7-2 to TRBJ1-3, with D possibly TRBD1 on 6 matching bases. Sequencing input: peripheral blood. This clonotype was obtained from a man between 18 and 29 years old who had recovered from COVID-19. CDR3 in amino acids: CASSLVGNRDTIYF. For the CDR3, the DNA is TGTGCCAGCAGCTTAGTTGGGAACAGGGACACCATATATTTT.